Shown below are 14 T cell receptor beta chains from a single sample sequenced in a study of cytomegalovirus exposure and HLA in healthy donors. Amplification used 60 Vbeta primers and 13 Jbeta primers. Using immunoSEQ multiplex PCR, the repertoire was profiled, and TCRdb retains in-frame clones only, with some absent. The sample lists over 85,000 clones; approximately 85% were seen once. Material: PBMCs. The receptors here all came from a middle-aged man in good health and CMV-seropositive.

This clone was counted once. J is TRBJ2-1 and V is TRBV6-1; 7 nucleotides align to TRBD2. This CDR3 is 16 amino acids long. J gave up 4 bases and V 6 bases, and 12 bases lay outside the gene matches. Germline V gives CDR1 MNHNS, CDR2 SASEGT. In nucleotides, the CDR3 is TGTGCCAGCAGGGAATCGGGGGGAGTGAGGTACAATGAGCAGTTCTTC. This translates into CASRESGGVRYNEQFF.

This clone has more than one count but fewer than ten. J is TRBJ1-1 and V is TRBV5-1, with D tentatively TRBD1 (6 bases). V was pared by 1 base and J by 1 base, with 11 bases between. Germline values: CDR1 SGHRS, CDR2 YFSETQ. This CDR3 has 15 amino acids. CDR3 residues: CASSLRSGQNTEAFF. DNA for the CDR3: TGCGCCAGCAGCTTGAGGTCGGGACAGAACACTGAAGCTTTCTTT.

The V call is TRBV7-2, the J call TRBJ1-2; unclear D gene. V was shortened by 8 bases and J by 4 bases, with 17 bases between the two germline ends. This CDR3 is 14 amino acids long. Per the germline V gene, CDR1 is SGHTA and CDR2 is FQGNSA. DNA for the CDR3: TGTGCCAGCCCGGGATCGTTTTTTGGCTATGGCTACACCTTC. It yields the protein CASPGSFFGYGYTF. Based on the CDR3 plus reference TRBV7-2 and TRBJ1-2, the full variable domain is GAGVSQSPSNKVTEKGKDVELRCDPISGHTALYWYRQSLGQGLEFLIYFQGNSAPDKSGLPSDRFSAERTGGSVSTLTIQRTQQEDSAVYLCASPGSFFGYGYTFGSGTRLTVV.

The CDR3 DNA follows: TGCGCCAGCAGCTTGGAGGGACAGGCGAACACTGAAGCTTTCTTT. As protein: CASSLEGQANTEAFF. The chain carries TRBV5-1 and TRBJ1-1, with 8 bases identical to TRBD1. The V and J ends lost 0 bases and 1 base, in that order; junction bases with no gene match: 2. Per germline, CDR1 SGHRS and CDR2 YFSETQ. The CDR3 runs to 15 residues.

This chain links TRBV27 with TRBJ1-1; D gene uncertain. This CDR3 has 14 residues. V was trimmed by 1 base and J by 2 bases, leaving 8 bases between them. CDR1 is MNHEY and CDR2 is SMNVEV in the germline V gene (reference sequence). The CDR3 loop reads CASSLLAGNTEAFF. The CDR3 bases are TGTGCCAGCAGTTTATTGGCGGGTAACACTGAAGCTTTCTTT.

V and J are TRBV21-1 and TRBJ2-1; the table assigns TRBD2, which was not confirmed against the DNA. TRBV21-1 is given as a pseudogene. The CDR3 totals 15 residues. This CDR3 is CASSKEGGTYNEQFF. The CDR3 DNA sequence: TGTGCCAGCAGCAAAGAGGGAGGTACTTACAATGAGCAGTTCTTC.

The chain has TRBV2 and TRBJ2-3; 11 bases are a match to TRBD2. Germline values: CDR1 SNHLY, CDR2 FYNNEI. CDR3 size: 15 residues. V lost 4 bases and J lost 5; bases outside the gene matches: 5. CDR3 in DNA: TGTGCCAGCAGTGCGGTCCTAGCGGGGGGAGATACGCAGTATTTT. Protein: CASSAVLAGGDTQYF.

This sequence joins TRBV7-6 and TRBJ1-1; 9 positions match TRBD1. The CDR3 contains 18 residues. The J segment lost 1 base and the V segment lost 4 bases, leaving 13 bases of the junction unmatched. CDR1 and CDR2 from the germline V gene are SGHVS and FNYEAQ. DNA of the CDR3: TGTGCCAGCAGCTCGGAGGGGACCGGGACAGGGTCGAACACTGAAGCTTTCTTT. The encoded protein is CASSSEGTGTGSNTEAFF.

The rearrangement uses TRBV7-9 and TRBJ2-3; 10 bases fit TRBD2. V lost 5 bases to trimming and J lost 5 bases; unmatched junction nucleotides: 7. Germline V lookup: CDR1 SEHNR, CDR2 FQNEAQ (reference sequence). The CDR3 contains 15 residues. CDR3 residues: CASSGASGGLDTQYF. CDR3 coding DNA: TGTGCCAGCAGCGGAGCTAGCGGGGGTTTAGATACGCAGTATTTT. The variable domain in full, with the rest retrieved from reference TRBV7-9 and TRBJ2-3, is DTGVSQNPRHKITKRGQNVTFRCDPISEHNRLYWYRQTLGQGPEFLTYFQNEAQLEKSRLLSDRFSAERPKGSFSTLEIQRTEQGDSAMYLCASSGASGGLDTQYFGPGTRLTVL.

The rearrangement uses TRBV2 and TRBJ2-5; no reliable D call. Germline CDR1 is SNHLY and CDR2 is FYNNEI. With 6 bases removed from V and 5 bases from J, the gap between germline ends came to 10 bases. This CDR3 has 12 residues. The CDR3 DNA reads TGTGCCAGCAGAGGTATCAGGGAGACCCAGTACTTC. Translation: CASRGIRETQYF. The variable domain in full, with the rest retrieved from reference TRBV2 and TRBJ2-5, is EPEVTQTPSHQVTQMGQEVILRCVPISNHLYFYWYRQILGQKVEFLVSFYNNEISEKSEIFDDQFSVERPDGSNFTLKIRSTKLEDSAMYFCASRGIRETQYFGPGTRLLVL.

The chain employs TRBV7-2 and TRBJ1-2, with 8 nucleotides matching TRBD1. Germline loops: CDR1 SGHTA, CDR2 FQGNSA. This CDR3 is 16 amino acids long. The trim removed 5 bases at V and 2 bases at J, leaving 10 bases unmatched. CDR3 protein: CASSQVIRGLNYGYTF. The DNA for the CDR3 is TGTGCCAGCAGCCAGGTGATCAGGGGGCTGAACTATGGCTACACCTTC.

The chain couples TRBV5-6 to TRBJ1-2; 9 bases agree with TRBD1. The CDR3 is 17 amino acids. Germline loops: CDR1 SGHDT, CDR2 YYEEEE. The junction had 14 bases not matched to a gene; V was cut back by 4 bases and J by 4 bases. The CDR3 nucleotides are TGTGCCAGCAGCCCGGGCGGGACAGGGAGGCTAGGCTATGGCTACACCTTC. Its protein product is CASSPGGTGRLGYGYTF.

The V gene is TRBV15, the J gene TRBJ1-1, with D maybe TRBD1 (6 bases). V dropped 3 bases and J dropped 5 bases, with 19 bases sitting between them. The CDR3 is 16 amino acids. Germline CDR1 and CDR2: LNHNV and YYDKDF (reference sequence). The DNA for the CDR3 is TGTGCCACCAGCAGCGGAGGCAGGGGTTTGGGGACTGAAGCTTTCTTT. As protein: CATSSGGRGLGTEAFF.

This clone was observed a single time. V and J are TRBV2 and TRBJ2-5; TRBD2 aligns across 9 bases. This CDR3 has 15 residues. Germline V CDR1 and CDR2: SNHLY, FYNNEI. With 5 bases clipped from V and 5 bases from J, the junction kept 9 bases outside the gene matches. The CDR3: CASSRSSSGMETQYF. The CDR3 DNA follows: TGTGCCAGCAGTCGGTCGTCTAGCGGGATGGAGACCCAGTACTTC.